The clone carrying this TCR beta chain was found once. This specimen comes from a study of neoadjuvant anti-PD-1 for oral cavity cancer. Method: immunoSEQ multiplex PCR; TCRdb's copy keeps in-frame clones and lacks some. This sample yields around 68,000 clones, of which roughly 90% are seen a single time; roughly 3% belongs to the top ten. The V end was cut by 1 base, the J end by 5 bases, with 17 bases between. This CDR3 has 16 amino acids. Germline-derived CDR1 and CDR2 are SEHNR and FQNEAQ (reference sequence). As to time point: after neoadjuvant nivolumab, at surgical resection. The chain joins TRBV7-9 to TRBJ1-1, with a weak D call TRBD1 (5 bases). The TCR was taken from a person aged 35 to 85 with oral cavity squamous cell carcinoma. The specimen was PBMCs, collected after nivolumab (anti-PD-1) treatment. The CDR3 sequence is CASSLGGVQGRTEAFF. CDR3 coding DNA: TGTGCCAGCAGCTTAGGAGGTGTGCAGGGAAGGACTGAAGCTTTCTTT.